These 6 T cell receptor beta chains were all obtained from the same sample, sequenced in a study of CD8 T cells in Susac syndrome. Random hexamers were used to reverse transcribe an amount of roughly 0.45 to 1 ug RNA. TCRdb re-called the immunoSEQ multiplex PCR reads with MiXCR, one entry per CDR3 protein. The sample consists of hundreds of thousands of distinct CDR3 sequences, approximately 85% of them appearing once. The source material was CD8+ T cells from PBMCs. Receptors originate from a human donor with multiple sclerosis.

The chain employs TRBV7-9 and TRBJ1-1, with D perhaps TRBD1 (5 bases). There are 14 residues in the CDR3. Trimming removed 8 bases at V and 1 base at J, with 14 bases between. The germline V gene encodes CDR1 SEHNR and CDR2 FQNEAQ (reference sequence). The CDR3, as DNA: TGTGCCAGCTGGGGGGGACGGTCGAACACTGAAGCTTTCTTT. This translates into CASWGGRSNTEAFF. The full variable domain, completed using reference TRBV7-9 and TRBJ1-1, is DTGVSQNPRHKITKRGQNVTFRCDPISEHNRLYWYRQTLGQGPEFLTYFQNEAQLEKSRLLSDRFSAERPKGSFSTLEIQRTEQGDSAMYLCASWGGRSNTEAFFGQGTRLTVV.

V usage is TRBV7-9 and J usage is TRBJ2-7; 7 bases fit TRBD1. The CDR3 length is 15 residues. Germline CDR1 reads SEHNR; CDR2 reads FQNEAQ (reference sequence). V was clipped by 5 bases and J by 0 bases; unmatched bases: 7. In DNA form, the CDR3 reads TGTGCCAGCAGCCCGAGTACAGGGGTCTCCTACGAGCAGTACTTC. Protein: CASSPSTGVSYEQYF.

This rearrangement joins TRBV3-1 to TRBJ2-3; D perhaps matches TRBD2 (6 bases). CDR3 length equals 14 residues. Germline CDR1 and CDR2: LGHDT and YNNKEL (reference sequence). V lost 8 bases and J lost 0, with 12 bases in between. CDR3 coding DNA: TGTGCCAGCGGAGGACTACCGAGCACAGATACGCAGTATTTT. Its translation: CASGGLPSTDTQYF.

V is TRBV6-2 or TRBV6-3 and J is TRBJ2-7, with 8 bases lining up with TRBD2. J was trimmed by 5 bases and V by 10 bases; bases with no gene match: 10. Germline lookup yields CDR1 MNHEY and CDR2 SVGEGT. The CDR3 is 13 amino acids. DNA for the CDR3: TGTGCCACAAGGAGCGGGAGTACGCACGAGCAGTACTTC. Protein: CATRSGSTHEQYF.

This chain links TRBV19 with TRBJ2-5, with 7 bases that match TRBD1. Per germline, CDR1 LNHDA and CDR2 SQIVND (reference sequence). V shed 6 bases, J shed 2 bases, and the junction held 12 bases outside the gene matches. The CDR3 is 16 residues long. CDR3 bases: TGTGCCAGTAGCTCCGATCGACAGGGACGGCAAGAGACCCAGTACTTC. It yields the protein CASSSDRQGRQETQYF.

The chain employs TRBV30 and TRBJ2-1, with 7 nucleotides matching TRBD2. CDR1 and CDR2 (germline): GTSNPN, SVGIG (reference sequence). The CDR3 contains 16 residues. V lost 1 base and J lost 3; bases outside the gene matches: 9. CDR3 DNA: TGTGCCTGGAGTGCCGACCCTGGCGGGAGCTACAATGAGCAGTTCTTC. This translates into CAWSADPGGSYNEQFF.